This TCR beta chain was recovered during a study of blood T cell repertoires in COVID-19. Profiled with immunoSEQ multiplex PCR; TCRdb holds only in-frame clones, not every one. Here the sample spans approximately 160,000 clones, 75% to 85% being singletons. V was shortened by 0 bases and J by 9 bases, with 12 bases between the two germline ends. Germline V CDR1 and CDR2: MNHEY, SVGAGI. The CDR3 has 15 amino acids. The source is a man in his forties who had recovered from COVID-19. The chain combines TRBV6-5 with TRBJ1-6; D may be TRBD1 (5 bases). Sequencing input: PBMCs or T cells enriched from blood (not recorded which). The CDR3 reads CASSYSSGLISPLHF. The CDR3 bases are TGTGCCAGCAGTTACTCGTCAGGGCTAATTTCACCCCTCCACTTT.